Here is one T cell receptor (beta chain) with its context. The record originates from a study of cytomegalovirus exposure and HLA in healthy donors. PCR amplification relied on 60 Vbeta primers (plus 13 Jbeta primers). Only in-frame clones appear in the TCRdb table, and some are missing; sequencing was by immunoSEQ multiplex PCR. The sample consists of about 130,000 clones, roughly 80% of them appearing once. This CDR3 has 15 residues. Germline V lookup: CDR1 SGHTA, CDR2 FQGNSA. The V and J ends lost 1 base and 4 bases, in that order; junction bases with no gene match: 4. This chain links TRBV7-2 with TRBJ1-2; 9 bases match TRBD1. Sequencing input: PBMCs. The source of this sequence is a man aged 18-30 years in good health and CMV-seropositive. The CDR3 sequence is CASSLGTGGIYGYTF. The CDR3 nucleotides read TGTGCCAGCAGCTTAGGAACAGGGGGCATCTATGGCTACACCTTC. Together with reference TRBV7-2 and TRBJ1-2, the CDR3 gives the full variable domain: GAGVSQSPSNKVTEKGKDVELRCDPISGHTALYWYRQSLGQGLEFLIYFQGNSAPDKSGLPSDRFSAERTGGSVSTLTIQRTQQEDSAVYLCASSLGTGGIYGYTFGSGTRLTVV.